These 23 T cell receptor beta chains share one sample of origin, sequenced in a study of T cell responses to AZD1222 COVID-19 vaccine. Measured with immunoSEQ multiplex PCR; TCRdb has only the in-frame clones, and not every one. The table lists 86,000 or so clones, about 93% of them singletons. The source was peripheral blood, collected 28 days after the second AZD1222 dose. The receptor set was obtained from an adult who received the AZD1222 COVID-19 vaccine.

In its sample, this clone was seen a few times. The CDR3 nucleotides read TGTGCCAGCAGTGCCCGACAGGGAAATGAAAAACTGTTTTTT. It codes for CASSARQGNEKLFF. This chain uses TRBV2 with TRBJ1-4, with 7 positions matching TRBD1. Trimming removed 4 bases from V and 5 bases from J; junction bases left unmatched: 4. Germline V gene data show CDR1 as SNHLY and CDR2 as FYNNEI. This CDR3 has 14 amino acids. The full variable domain, with the rest looked up from reference TRBV2 and TRBJ1-4, is EPEVTQTPSHQVTQMGQEVILRCVPISNHLYFYWYRQILGQKVEFLVSFYNNEISEKSEIFDDQFSVERPDGSNFTLKIRSTKLEDSAMYFCASSARQGNEKLFFGSGTQLSVL.

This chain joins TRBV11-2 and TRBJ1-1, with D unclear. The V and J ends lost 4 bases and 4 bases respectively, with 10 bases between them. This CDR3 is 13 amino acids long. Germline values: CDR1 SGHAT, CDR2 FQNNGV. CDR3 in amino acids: CASSSGSITEAFF. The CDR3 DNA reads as TGTGCCAGCAGCTCCGGGTCTATCACTGAAGCTTTCTTT.

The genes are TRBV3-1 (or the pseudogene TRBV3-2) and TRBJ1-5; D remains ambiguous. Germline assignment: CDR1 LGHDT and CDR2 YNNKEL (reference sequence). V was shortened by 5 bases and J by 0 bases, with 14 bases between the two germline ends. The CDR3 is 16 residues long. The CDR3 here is CASSYGGQNSNQPQHF. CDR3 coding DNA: TGTGCCAGCAGCTACGGAGGGCAAAATAGCAATCAGCCCCAGCATTTT.

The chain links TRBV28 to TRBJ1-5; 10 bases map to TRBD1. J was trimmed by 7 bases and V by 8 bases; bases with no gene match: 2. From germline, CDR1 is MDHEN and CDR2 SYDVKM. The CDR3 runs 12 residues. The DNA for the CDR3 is TGTGCCAGCCGGACAGGGGGGCAGCCCCAGCATTTT. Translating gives CASRTGGQPQHF.

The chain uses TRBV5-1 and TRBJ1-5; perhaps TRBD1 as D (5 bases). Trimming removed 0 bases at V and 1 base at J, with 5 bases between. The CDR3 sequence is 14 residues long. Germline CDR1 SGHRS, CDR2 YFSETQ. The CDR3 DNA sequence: TGCGCCAGCAGCTTGGGGACAAGCAATCAGCCCCAGCATTTT. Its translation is CASSLGTSNQPQHF.

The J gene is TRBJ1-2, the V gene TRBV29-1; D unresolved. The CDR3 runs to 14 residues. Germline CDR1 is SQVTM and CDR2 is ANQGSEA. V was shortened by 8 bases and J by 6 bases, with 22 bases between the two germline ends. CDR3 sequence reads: CSPLGESAGNGYTF. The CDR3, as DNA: TGCAGCCCCCTCGGGGAGTCGGCGGGAAATGGCTACACCTTC.

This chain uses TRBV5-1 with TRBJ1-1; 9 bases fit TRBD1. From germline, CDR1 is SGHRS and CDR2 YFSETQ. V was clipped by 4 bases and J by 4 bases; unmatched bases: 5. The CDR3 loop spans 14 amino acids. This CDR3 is CASSRDRVSTEAFF. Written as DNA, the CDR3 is TGCGCCAGCAGCCGGGACAGGGTGAGCACTGAAGCTTTCTTT.

The CDR3 is CASRDRAYRNEQFF. In DNA, the CDR3 is TGTGCCAGTCGCGACAGGGCTTACCGCAATGAGCAGTTCTTC. The V gene is TRBV19, the J gene TRBJ2-1, with 7 bases aligning to TRBD1. The CDR3 extends over 14 amino acids. The V gene end was trimmed by 8 bases and the J gene end by 6 bases; junction bases not matched to a gene: 10. Germline V gene sequence: CDR1 LNHDA, CDR2 SQIVND (reference sequence).

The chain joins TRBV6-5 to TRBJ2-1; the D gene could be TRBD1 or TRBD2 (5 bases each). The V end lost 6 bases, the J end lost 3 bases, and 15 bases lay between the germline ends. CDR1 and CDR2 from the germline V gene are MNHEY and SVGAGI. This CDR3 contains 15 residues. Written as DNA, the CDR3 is TGTGCCAGCAGGACGGGACGGTGGGGCTACAATGAGCAGTTCTTC. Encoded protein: CASRTGRWGYNEQFF.

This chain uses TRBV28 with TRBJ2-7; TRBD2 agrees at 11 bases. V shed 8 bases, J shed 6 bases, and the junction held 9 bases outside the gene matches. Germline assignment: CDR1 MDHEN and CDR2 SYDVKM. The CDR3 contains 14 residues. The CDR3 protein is CASSIAGGVREQYF. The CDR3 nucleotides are TGTGCCAGCTCAATAGCGGGGGGGGTCCGCGAGCAGTACTTC.

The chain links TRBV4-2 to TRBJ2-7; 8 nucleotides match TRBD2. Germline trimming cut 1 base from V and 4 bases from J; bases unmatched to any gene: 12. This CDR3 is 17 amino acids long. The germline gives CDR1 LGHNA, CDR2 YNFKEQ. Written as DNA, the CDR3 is TGTGCCAGCAGCCAAGGGGTAACAGCGGGGGTTCCGTACGAGCAGTACTTC. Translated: CASSQGVTAGVPYEQYF.

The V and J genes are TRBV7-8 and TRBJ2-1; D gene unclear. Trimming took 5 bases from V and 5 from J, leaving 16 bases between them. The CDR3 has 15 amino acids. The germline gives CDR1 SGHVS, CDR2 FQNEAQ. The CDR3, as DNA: TGTGCCAGCAGCCATACGGAGAGGAGAAACAATGAGCAGTTCTTC. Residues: CASSHTERRNNEQFF.

The CDR3 coding sequence is TGCGCCAGCAGCTACAGCCGGGCCGAACCCGGGGGCTACACCTTC. Translating gives CASSYSRAEPGGYTF. This chain links TRBV4-1 with TRBJ1-2; D is unresolved. The length of the CDR3 is 15 residues. Germline CDR1 and CDR2: MGHRA and YSYEKL. The V end lost 5 bases, the J end lost 8 bases, and 21 bases lay between the germline ends.

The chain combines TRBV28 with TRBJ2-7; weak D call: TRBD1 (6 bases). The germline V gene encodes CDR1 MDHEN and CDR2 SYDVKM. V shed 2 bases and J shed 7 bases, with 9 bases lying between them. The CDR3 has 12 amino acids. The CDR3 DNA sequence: TGTGCCAGCAGTTTACCCCAGGGGGAGCAGTACTTC. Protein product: CASSLPQGEQYF.

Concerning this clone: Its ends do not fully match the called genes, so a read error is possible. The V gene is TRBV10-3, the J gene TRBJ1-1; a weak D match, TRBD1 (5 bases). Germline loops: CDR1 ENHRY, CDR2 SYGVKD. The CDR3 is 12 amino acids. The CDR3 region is CVISSGGTEAFF. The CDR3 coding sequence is TGTGTCATCAGTTCGGGGGGCACTGAAGCTTTCTTT.

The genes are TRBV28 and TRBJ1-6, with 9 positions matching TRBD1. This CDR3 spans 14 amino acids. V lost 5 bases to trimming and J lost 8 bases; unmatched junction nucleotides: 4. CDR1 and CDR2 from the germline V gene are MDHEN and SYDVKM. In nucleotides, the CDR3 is TGTGCCAGCAGTCACCGGGACAGGGATTCACCCCTCCACTTT. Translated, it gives CASSHRDRDSPLHF.

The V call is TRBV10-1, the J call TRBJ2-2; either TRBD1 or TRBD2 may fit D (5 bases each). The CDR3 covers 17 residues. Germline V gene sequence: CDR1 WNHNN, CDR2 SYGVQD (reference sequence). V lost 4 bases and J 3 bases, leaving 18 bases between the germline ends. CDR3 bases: TGCGCCAGCAGTGGGGCGAGAGGGGTATGGGACACCGGGGAGCTGTTTTTT. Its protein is CASSGARGVWDTGELFF.

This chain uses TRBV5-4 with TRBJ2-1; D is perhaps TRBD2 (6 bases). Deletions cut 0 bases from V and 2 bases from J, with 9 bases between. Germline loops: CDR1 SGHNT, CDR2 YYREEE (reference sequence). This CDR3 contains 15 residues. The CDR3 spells CASSLDRGTYNEQFF. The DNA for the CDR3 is TGTGCCAGCAGCTTGGACCGGGGGACCTACAATGAGCAGTTCTTC.

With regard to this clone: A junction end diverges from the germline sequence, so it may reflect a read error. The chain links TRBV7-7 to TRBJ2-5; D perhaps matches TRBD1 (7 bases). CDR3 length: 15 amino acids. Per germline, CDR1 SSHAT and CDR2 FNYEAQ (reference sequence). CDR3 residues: CASSLGGGGGETQYF. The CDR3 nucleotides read TGTGCTAGCAGCTTAGGAGGGGGCGGAGGGGAGACCCAGTACTTC.

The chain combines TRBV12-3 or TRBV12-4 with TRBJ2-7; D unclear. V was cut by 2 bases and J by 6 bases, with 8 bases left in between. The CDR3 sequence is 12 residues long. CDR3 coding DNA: TGTGCCAGCAGTTTAACCCCATTCGAGCAGTACTTC. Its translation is CASSLTPFEQYF.

As DNA, the CDR3 is TGTGCCTGGAGTAGGGTCTTAAGGGGGCAAGAGACCCAGTACTTC. Amino acid sequence: CAWSRVLRGQETQYF. The V and J genes are TRBV30 and TRBJ2-5, with TRBD1 as a possible D gene (6 bases). V lost 2 bases and J 2 bases, leaving 15 bases between the germline ends. Germline CDR1 reads GTSNPN; CDR2 reads SVGIG (reference sequence). CDR3 length: 15 residues.

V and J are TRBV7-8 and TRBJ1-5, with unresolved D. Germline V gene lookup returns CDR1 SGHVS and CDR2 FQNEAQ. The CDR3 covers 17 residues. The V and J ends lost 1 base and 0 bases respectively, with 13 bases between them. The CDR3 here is CASSLGASGYSNQPQHF. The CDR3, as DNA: TGTGCCAGCAGCTTAGGGGCCTCGGGCTATAGCAATCAGCCCCAGCATTTT.

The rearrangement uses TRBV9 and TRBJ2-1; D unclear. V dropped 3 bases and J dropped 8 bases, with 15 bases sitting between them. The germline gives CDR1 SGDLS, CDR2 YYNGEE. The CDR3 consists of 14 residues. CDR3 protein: CASSAQTVSDEQFF. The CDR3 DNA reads TGTGCCAGCAGCGCCCAAACGGTTTCGGATGAGCAGTTCTTC. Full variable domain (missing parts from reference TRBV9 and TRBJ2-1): DSGVTQTPKHLITATGQRVTLRCSPRSGDLSVYWYQQSLDQGLQFLIQYYNGEERAKGNILERFSAQQFPDLHSELNLSSLELGDSALYFCASSAQTVSDEQFFGPGTRLTVL.